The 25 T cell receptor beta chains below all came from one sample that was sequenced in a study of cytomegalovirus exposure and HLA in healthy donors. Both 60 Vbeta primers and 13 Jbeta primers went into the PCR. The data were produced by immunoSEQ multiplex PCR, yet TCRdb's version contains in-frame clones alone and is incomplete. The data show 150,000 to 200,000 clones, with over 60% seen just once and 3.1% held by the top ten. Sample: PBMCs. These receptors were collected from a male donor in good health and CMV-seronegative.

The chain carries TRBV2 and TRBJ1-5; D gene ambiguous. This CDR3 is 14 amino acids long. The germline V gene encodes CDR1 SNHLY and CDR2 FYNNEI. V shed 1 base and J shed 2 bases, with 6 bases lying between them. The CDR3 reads CASSEGRGNQPQHF. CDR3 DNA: TGTGCCAGCAGTGAAGGGAGGGGCAATCAGCCCCAGCATTTT.

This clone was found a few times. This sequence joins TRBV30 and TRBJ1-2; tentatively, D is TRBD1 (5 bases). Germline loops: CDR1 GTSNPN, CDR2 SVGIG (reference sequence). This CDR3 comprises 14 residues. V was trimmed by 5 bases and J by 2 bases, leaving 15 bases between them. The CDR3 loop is CAWWRFGGNYGYTF. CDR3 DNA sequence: TGTGCCTGGTGGAGATTTGGGGGGAACTATGGCTACACCTTC.

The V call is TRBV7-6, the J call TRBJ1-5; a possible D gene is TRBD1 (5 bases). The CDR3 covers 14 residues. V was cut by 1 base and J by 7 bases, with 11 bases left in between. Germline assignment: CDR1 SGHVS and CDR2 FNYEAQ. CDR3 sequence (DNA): TGTGCCAGCAGCTTAGAGGTAGGGGCACAGCCCCAGCATTTT. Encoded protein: CASSLEVGAQPQHF.

CDR3 DNA sequence: TGTGCCATCAGTGAGTCGTATGTACAGGGGGATCCGAGGGGCTATGGCTACACCTTC. It codes for CAISESYVQGDPRGYGYTF. The chain links TRBV10-3 to TRBJ1-2, with 8 bases aligning to TRBD1. Per the germline V gene, CDR1 is ENHRY and CDR2 is SYGVKD. This CDR3 region has 19 residues. V shed 0 bases and J 4 bases; nucleotides not matched to a gene: 16.

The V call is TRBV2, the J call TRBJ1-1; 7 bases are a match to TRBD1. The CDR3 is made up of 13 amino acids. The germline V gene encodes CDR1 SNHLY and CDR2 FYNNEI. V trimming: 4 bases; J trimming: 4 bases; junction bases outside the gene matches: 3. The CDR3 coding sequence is TGTGCCAGCAGTGCAGGGGGAACCACTGAAGCTTTCTTT. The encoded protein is CASSAGGTTEAFF.

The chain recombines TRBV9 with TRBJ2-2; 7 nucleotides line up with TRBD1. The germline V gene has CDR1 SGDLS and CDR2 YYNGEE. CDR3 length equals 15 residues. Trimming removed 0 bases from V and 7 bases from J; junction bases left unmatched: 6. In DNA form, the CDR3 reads TGTGCCAGCAGCGTAGGCGACAGGGTTAACGGGGAGCTGTTTTTT. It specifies CASSVGDRVNGELFF. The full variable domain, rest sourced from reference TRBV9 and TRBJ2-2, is DSGVTQTPKHLITATGQRVTLRCSPRSGDLSVYWYQQSLDQGLQFLIQYYNGEERAKGNILERFSAQQFPDLHSELNLSSLELGDSALYFCASSVGDRVNGELFFGEGSRLTVL.

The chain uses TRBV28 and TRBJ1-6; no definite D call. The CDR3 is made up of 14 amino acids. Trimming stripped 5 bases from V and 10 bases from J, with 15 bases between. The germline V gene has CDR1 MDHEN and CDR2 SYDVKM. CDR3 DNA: TGTGCCAGCAGTCCCTTGGGCGCCCACTCACCCCTCCACTTT. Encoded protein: CASSPLGAHSPLHF.

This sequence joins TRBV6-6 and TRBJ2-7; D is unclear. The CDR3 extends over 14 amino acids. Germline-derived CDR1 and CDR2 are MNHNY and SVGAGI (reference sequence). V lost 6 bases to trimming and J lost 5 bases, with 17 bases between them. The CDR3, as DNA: TGTGCCAGCAGCTACCTGCCCCCGGAGAACGAGCAGTACTTC. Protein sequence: CASSYLPPENEQYF.

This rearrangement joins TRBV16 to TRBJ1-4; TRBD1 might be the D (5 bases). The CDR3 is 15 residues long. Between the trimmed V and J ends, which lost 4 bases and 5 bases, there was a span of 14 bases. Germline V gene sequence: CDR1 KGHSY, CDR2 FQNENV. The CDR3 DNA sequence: TGTGCCAGCAGCCTTCACAGGACTAGGAATGAAAAACTGTTTTTT. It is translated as CASSLHRTRNEKLFF.

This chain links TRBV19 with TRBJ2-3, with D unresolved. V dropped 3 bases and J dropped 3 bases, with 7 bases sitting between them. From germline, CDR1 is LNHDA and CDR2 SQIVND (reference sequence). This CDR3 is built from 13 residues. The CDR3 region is CASSMEQTDTQYF. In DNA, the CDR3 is TGTGCCAGTAGTATGGAACAGACAGATACGCAGTATTTT.

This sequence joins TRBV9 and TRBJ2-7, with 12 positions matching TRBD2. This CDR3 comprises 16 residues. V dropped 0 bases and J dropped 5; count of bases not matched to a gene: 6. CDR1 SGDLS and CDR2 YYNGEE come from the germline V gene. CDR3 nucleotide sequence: TGTGCCAGCAGCGTAGGGACTAGCGGGAAGGGCCACGAGCAGTACTTC. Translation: CASSVGTSGKGHEQYF.

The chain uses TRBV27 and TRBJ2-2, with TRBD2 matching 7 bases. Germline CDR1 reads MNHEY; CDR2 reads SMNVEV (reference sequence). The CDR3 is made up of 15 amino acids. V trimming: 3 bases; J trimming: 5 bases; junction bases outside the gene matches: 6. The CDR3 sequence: CASSLAGEGTGELFF. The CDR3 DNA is TGTGCCAGCAGTTTGGCGGGAGAGGGAACCGGGGAGCTGTTTTTT.

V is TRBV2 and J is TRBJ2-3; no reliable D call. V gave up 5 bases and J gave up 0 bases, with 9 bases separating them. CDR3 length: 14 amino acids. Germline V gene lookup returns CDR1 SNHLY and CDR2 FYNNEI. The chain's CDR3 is CASSREPSTDTQYF. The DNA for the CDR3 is TGTGCCAGCAGTCGAGAACCGAGCACAGATACGCAGTATTTT.

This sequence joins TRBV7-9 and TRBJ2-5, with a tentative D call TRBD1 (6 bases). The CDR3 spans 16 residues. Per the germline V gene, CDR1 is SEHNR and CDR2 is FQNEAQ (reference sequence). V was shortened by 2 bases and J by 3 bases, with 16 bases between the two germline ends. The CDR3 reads CASSLFPGAVKETQYF. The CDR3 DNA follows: TGTGCCAGCAGCTTATTTCCAGGGGCAGTTAAAGAGACCCAGTACTTC.

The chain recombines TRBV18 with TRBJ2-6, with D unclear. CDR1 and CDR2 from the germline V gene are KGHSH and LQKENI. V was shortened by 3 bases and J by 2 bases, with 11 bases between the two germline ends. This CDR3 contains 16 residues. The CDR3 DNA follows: TGTGCCAGCTCACCCGGGTTGACGACTGGGGCCAACGTCCTGACTTTC. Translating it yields CASSPGLTTGANVLTF. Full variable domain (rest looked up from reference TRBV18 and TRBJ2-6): NAGVMQNPRHLVRRRGQEARLRCSPMKGHSHVYWYRQLPEEGLKFMVYLQKENIIDESGMPKERFSAEFPKEGPSILRIQQVVRGDSAAYFCASSPGLTTGANVLTFGAGSRLTVL.

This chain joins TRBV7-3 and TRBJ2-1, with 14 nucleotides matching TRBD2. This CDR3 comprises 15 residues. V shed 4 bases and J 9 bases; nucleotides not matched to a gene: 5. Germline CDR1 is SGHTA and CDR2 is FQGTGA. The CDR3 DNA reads TGTGCCAGCAGCTCCGGGGGACTAGCGGGAGTTGAGCAGTTCTTC. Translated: CASSSGGLAGVEQFF.

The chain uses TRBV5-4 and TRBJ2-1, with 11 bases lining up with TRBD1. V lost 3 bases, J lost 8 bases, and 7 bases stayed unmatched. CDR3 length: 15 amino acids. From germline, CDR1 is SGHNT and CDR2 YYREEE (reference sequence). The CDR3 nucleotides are TGTGCCAGCAGCTCCCAGGACAGGGGGCGTCATGAGCAGTTCTTC. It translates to CASSSQDRGRHEQFF.

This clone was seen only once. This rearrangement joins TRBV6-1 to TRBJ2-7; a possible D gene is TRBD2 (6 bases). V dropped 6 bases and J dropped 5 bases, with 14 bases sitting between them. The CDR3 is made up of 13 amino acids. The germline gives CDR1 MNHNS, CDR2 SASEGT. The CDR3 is CASSPGGENEQYF. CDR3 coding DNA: TGTGCCAGCAGCCCAGGAGGGGAGAACGAGCAGTACTTC.

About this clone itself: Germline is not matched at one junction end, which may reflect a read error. CDR3 DNA: TGTTCCAGCAGCTTCGGGGGGGGAGGTACTGAAGCTTTCTTT. This codes for CSSSFGGGGTEAFF. This chain links TRBV7-9 with TRBJ1-1; D might be TRBD1 (5 bases). The germline V gene encodes CDR1 SEHNR and CDR2 FQNEAQ (reference sequence). The CDR3 extends over 14 amino acids.

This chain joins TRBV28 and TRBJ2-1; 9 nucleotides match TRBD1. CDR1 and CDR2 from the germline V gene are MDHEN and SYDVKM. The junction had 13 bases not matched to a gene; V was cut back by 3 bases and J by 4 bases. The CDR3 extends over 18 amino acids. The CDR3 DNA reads TGTGCCAGCAGTTTGAGGACAGGGGCGACCTGGGGATACAATGAGCAGTTCTTC. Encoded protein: CASSLRTGATWGYNEQFF.

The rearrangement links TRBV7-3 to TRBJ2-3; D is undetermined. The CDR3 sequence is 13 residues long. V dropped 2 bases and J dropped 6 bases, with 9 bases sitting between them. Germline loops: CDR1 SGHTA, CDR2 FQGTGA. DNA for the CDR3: TGTGCCAGCAGCTTATCGGGTGGGGATACGCAGTATTTT. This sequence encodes CASSLSGGDTQYF.

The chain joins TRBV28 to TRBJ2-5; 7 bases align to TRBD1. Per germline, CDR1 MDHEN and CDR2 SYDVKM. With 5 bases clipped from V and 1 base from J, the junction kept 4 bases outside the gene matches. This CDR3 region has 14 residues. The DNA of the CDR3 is TGTGCCAGCAGTCCCTGGGACAGCCAAGAGACCCAGTACTTC. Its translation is CASSPWDSQETQYF.

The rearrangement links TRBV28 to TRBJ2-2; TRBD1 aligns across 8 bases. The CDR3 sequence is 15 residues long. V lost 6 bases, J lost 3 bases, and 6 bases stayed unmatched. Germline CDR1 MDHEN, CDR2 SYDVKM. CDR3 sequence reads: CASSTRGRDTGELFF. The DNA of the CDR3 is TGTGCCAGCAGCACCAGGGGGCGCGACACCGGGGAGCTGTTTTTT.

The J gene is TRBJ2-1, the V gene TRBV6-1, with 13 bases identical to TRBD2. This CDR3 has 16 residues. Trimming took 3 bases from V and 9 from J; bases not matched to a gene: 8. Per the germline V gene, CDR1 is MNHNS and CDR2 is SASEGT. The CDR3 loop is CASSDPSTSGRTEQFF. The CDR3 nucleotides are TGTGCCAGCAGTGATCCCTCGACTAGCGGGAGGACTGAGCAGTTCTTC.

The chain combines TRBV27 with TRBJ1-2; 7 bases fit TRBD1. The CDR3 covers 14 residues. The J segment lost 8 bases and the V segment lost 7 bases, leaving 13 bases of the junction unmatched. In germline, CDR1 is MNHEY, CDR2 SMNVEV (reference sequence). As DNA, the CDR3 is TGTGCCAGCAAACTGGGACAGAGCCAGAAAGGCTACACCTTC. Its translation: CASKLGQSQKGYTF.